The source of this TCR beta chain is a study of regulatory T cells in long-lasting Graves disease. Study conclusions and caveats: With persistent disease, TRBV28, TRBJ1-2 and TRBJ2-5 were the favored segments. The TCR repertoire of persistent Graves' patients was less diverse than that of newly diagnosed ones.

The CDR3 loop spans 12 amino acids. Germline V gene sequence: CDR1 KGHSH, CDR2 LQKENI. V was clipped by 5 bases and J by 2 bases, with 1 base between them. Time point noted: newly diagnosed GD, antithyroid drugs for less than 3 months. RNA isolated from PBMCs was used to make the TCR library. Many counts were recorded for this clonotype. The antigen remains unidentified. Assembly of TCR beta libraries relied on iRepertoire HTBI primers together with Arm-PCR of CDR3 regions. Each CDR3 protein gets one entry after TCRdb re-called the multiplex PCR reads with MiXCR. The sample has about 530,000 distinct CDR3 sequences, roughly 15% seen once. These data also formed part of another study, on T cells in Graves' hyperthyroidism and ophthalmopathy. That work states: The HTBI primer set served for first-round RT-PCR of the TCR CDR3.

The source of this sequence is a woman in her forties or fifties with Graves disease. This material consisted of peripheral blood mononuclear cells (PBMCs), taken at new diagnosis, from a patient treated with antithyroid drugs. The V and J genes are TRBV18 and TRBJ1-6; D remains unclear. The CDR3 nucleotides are TGTGCCAGCTCAACCTATAATTCACCCCTCCACTTT. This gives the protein CASSTYNSPLHF.